The present T cell receptor (beta chain) was sequenced within a study of PD-L1 blockade in urothelial cancer. Study-wide background: Dosed intravenously at 1,200 mg every 3 weeks, atezolizumab was initiated by patients at some point between 2014 and 2016. Blood was analyzed 3 weeks (second dose) and 6 weeks after treatment start.

The time point is: pretreatment peripheral blood. The CDR3 consists of 14 residues. Germline V gene lookup returns CDR1 MDHEN and CDR2 SYDVKM. Germline trimming cut 6 bases from V and 6 bases from J; bases unmatched to any gene: 4. Using immunoSEQ multiplex PCR, the repertoire was profiled, and TCRdb retains in-frame clones only, with some absent. The sample consists of about 39,000 clones, roughly nine tenths of them appearing once. This sequence was found in a woman aged 55-70 years with urothelial cancer. The chain has TRBV28 and TRBJ2-1; the match to TRBD1 covers 11 bases. The sample here was PBMCs, taken around atezolizumab (anti-PD-L1) treatment. The CDR3 bases are TGTGCCAGCAGGGGGACAGGGGGGTTCAATGAGCAGTTCTTC. This encodes CASRGTGGFNEQFF.